This is a list of T cell receptor beta chains from one sample in a study of blood T cell repertoires in COVID-19. Measured with immunoSEQ multiplex PCR; TCRdb has only the in-frame clones, and not every one. The sample has around 170,000 clones, approximately 88% seen once. Sequenced material: peripheral blood. Receptors originate from a man aged 18-30 years with active or convalescent COVID-19. The CDR3 runs from the conserved cysteine through the conserved F or W. The D gene is left open where the match is weak. Some rows have no size entry. The others give once, few or many, or a class for an expanded clone.

v_call	clone_size	j_call	d_call	cdr3_nt	cdr3_aa
TRBV5-1	.	TRBJ2-1	.	TGCGCCAGCAGCTCAGGGGTTTTCGACAATGAGCAGTTCTTC	CASSSGVFDNEQFF
TRBV19	.	TRBJ2-2	TRBD1	TGTGCCAGTAGAGGACAGGGAGAGAACGGGGAGCTGTTTTTT	CASRGQGENGELFF
TRBV1	.	TRBJ2-2	.	TGCACCAGCAGCCTGAGGACTAGCGGGAGACTTGCCGGGGAGCTGTTTTTT	CTSSLRTSGRLAGELFF
TRBV7-2	.	TRBJ2-5	.	TGTGCCAGCAGCTGGTTTCTTTGGGGGGAAGAAGAGACCCAGTACTTC	CASSWFLWGEEETQYF
TRBV7-2	few	TRBJ2-5	TRBD2	TGTGCCAGCAGCACCGGACTAGCGGGAGGGAGGGAGACCCAGTACTTC	CASSTGLAGGRETQYF
TRBV6-2/TRBV6-3	.	TRBJ1-1	.	TGTGCCAGCAGCAATCGGGGGGAGTTGAACACTGAAGCTTTCTTT	CASSNRGELNTEAFF
TRBV27	.	TRBJ2-5	TRBD1	TGTGCCAGCAGAAGGGACAGCTTAATTCAAGAGACCCAGTACTTC	CASRRDSLIQETQYF
TRBV7-2	.	TRBJ1-3	TRBD1	TGTGCCAGCAGCCCATTTGGGGACAGGGGGCCTTTATCTGGAAACACCATATATTTT	CASSPFGDRGPLSGNTIYF
TRBV7-8	.	TRBJ2-3	TRBD1	TGTGCCAGCAGCTTAGAGGGCAGGGGGCTGGAGGCAGATACGCAGTATTTT	CASSLEGRGLEADTQYF
TRBV18	.	TRBJ2-1	.	TGTGCCAGCTCACCAGCGGGGGCGAGAAATGAGCAGTTCTTC	CASSPAGARNEQFF
TRBV19	.	TRBJ2-5	TRBD2	TGTGCCAGTAGTATCGGGGTTAGCGGGAGGGAGACCCAGTACTTC	CASSIGVSGRETQYF
TRBV6-2/TRBV6-3	.	TRBJ2-5	.	TGTGCCAGCAGTACGGAACTCACAGGGATTCAAGAGACCCAGTACTTC	CASSTELTGIQETQYF
TRBV5-6	.	TRBJ2-7	.	TGTGCCAGCAGCCCTGGTCCACAATACGAGCAGTACTTC	CASSPGPQYEQYF
TRBV6-1	.	TRBJ1-1	TRBD1	TGTGCCAGCAGTGAATGGAACAGGGGTCACACTGAAGCTTTCTTT	CASSEWNRGHTEAFF
TRBV6-8	once	TRBJ2-7	.	TGTGCCAGCAGTTACCGGTACTCGGGGTGGTTGCGGGGGCTCATATCCTACGAGCAGTACTTC	CASSYRYSGWLRGLISYEQYF
TRBV19	.	TRBJ2-3	.	TGTGCCAGTAGTATACGGGAGGATACGCAGTATTTT	CASSIREDTQYF
TRBV6-5	once	TRBJ1-4	TRBD1	TGTGCCAGCAGGGGACAGGGGGCCCCGCCGGAAAAACTGTTTTTT	CASRGQGAPPEKLFF
TRBV18	.	TRBJ2-6	.	TGTGCCAGCTCACCAGGGCTATCTGGGGCCAACGTCCTGACTTTC	CASSPGLSGANVLTF
TRBV29-1	once	TRBJ2-7	.	TGCAGCGTTGCAACCGGAGCTTACGAGCAGTACTTC	CSVATGAYEQYF
TRBV30	few	TRBJ2-7	.	TGTGCCTGGAGTGTACTAGAAACCTACGAGCAGTACTTC	CAWSVLETYEQYF
TRBV7-2	.	TRBJ2-3	.	TGTGCCAGCAGTCGGCCGGGGACAGATACGCAGTATTTT	CASSRPGTDTQYF
TRBV6-1	.	TRBJ1-4	TRBD1	TGTGCCAGCCGTGAAGGGGGCTGGGAAAAACTGTTTTTT	CASREGGWEKLFF
TRBV19	.	TRBJ2-3	TRBD2	TGTGCCAGTAGTCCACCGGGACTAGCGAGAGATACGCAGTATTTT	CASSPPGLARDTQYF
TRBV3-1/TRBV3-2	.	TRBJ2-2	.	TGTGCCAGCAGCCTTTGGACTTCCAACACCGGGGAGCTGTTTTTT	CASSLWTSNTGELFF
TRBV5-1	.	TRBJ1-2	TRBD1	TGCGCCAGCAGCCCCGGACAGGGGCTTCCCCTCTATGGCTACACCTTC	CASSPGQGLPLYGYTF
TRBV6-5	once	TRBJ1-2	.	TGTGCCAGCAGTTCCGCGACAGTAACCTATGGCTACACCTTC	CASSSATVTYGYTF
TRBV4-3	.	TRBJ2-2	.	TGCGCCAGCAGCCCCCAGCGGGGACAAAACACCGGGGAGCTGTTTTTT	CASSPQRGQNTGELFF
TRBV3-1/TRBV3-2	few	TRBJ1-4	TRBD1	TGTGCCAGCAGCTCCCGCCTACAGGGGGGTACTGAAAAACTGTTTTTT	CASSSRLQGGTEKLFF
TRBV6-5	.	TRBJ2-5	.	TGTGCCAGCAGTCAGCAAGAGACCCAGTACTTC	CASSQQETQYF
TRBV6-4	.	TRBJ1-4	TRBD1	TGTGCCAGCAGGCAAGACAGGGGACGGAATGAAAAACTGTTTTTT	CASRQDRGRNEKLFF
TRBV18	.	TRBJ2-1	TRBD2	TGTGCCAGCTCACCACCGCGGGGGAGCTCCTACAATGAGCAGTTCTTC	CASSPPRGSSYNEQFF
TRBV4-3	once	TRBJ1-6	TRBD1	TGCGCCAGCAGCCAAGATCGGGACAGGACGAATTCACCCCTCCACTTT	CASSQDRDRTNSPLHF
TRBV4-1	.	TRBJ2-5	.	TGCGCCAGCAGCCACCCAGGGGTAGCCCAAGAGACCCAGTACTTC	CASSHPGVAQETQYF
TRBV19	.	TRBJ1-5	TRBD1	TGTGCCAGTAGTCGACAGGGGCAGGCTCAGCCCCAGCATTTT	CASSRQGQAQPQHF
TRBV28	.	TRBJ1-5	.	TGTGCCAGCAACCGGGGGGGGGCGGGCAATCAGCCCCAGCATTTT	CASNRGGAGNQPQHF
TRBV19	.	TRBJ2-7	.	TGTGCCAGTAGTAAACTAGACAAGGCCTACGAGCAGTACTTC	CASSKLDKAYEQYF
TRBV28	once	TRBJ2-7	TRBD2	TGTGCCAGCAGTTCAACTAGCGCTAGCTCCTACGAGCAGTACTTC	CASSSTSASSYEQYF
TRBV2	.	TRBJ2-1	.	TGTGCCAGCAGTGGTCAGGGGTACAATGAGCAGTTCTTC	CASSGQGYNEQFF
TRBV7-2	.	TRBJ2-7	.	TGTGCCAGCAGCTTAGGGGGCGCGTTTACTTACGAGCAGTACTTC	CASSLGGAFTYEQYF
TRBV2	.	TRBJ1-5	.	TGTGCCAGCAGTGAAGGGGGCGCACAGCCCCAGCATTTT	CASSEGGAQPQHF
TRBV3-1/TRBV3-2	.	TRBJ2-2	.	TGTGCCAGCAGCCAATCGGTCAACACCGGGGAGCTGTTTTTT	CASSQSVNTGELFF
TRBV30	.	TRBJ2-7	.	TGTGCCTGGAGTCGTGTCTCCTACGAGCAGTACTTC	CAWSRVSYEQYF
TRBV10-2	.	TRBJ1-2	.	TGCGCCAGCGCGCCTGAAGATCACTATGGCTACACCTTC	CASAPEDHYGYTF
TRBV24-1	.	TRBJ2-7	TRBD1	TGTGCCACCAGTGGTCTAAACCGGGACAGGGTAGGGTACGAGCAGTACTTC	CATSGLNRDRVGYEQYF
TRBV6-5	few	TRBJ1-1	TRBD1	TGTGCCAGCAGTTTGTCCGCTACAGGGGGATCCACTGAAGCTTTCTTT	CASSLSATGGSTEAFF
TRBV6-5	.	TRBJ2-7	.	TGTGCCAGCAGTTCGGGACACGGTTCCTACGAGCAGTACTTC	CASSSGHGSYEQYF
TRBV2	.	TRBJ1-1	.	TGTGCCAGCAGTTCGGAGCTTTTGAACACTGAAGCTTTCTTT	CASSSELLNTEAFF
TRBV28	.	TRBJ2-7	TRBD2	TGTGCCAGTGAGGCAGGACTAGGACTAGCGGGGTACTACGAGCAGTACTTC	CASEAGLGLAGYYEQYF
TRBV28	.	TRBJ2-5	.	TGTGCCAGCAGTTTACGGGGGACAGGGGGTACTAGCGGGAGGCCTCGGGGGACCCAGTACTTC	CASSLRGTGGTSGRPRGTQYF
TRBV7-2	.	TRBJ1-2	TRBD1	TGTGCCAGCAGCTTAGTAGGACAGGGGGCGGCCGGCTACACCTTC	CASSLVGQGAAGYTF
TRBV10-3	.	TRBJ2-7	TRBD2	TGTGCCATCAGTGAGTCCGCGGGACTAGCGGGAGCCTACGAGCAGTACTTC	CAISESAGLAGAYEQYF
TRBV11-2	.	TRBJ1-2	TRBD1	TGTGCCAGCAGTATACGAAGGGACAGGGGAGGAGGCTACACCTTC	CASSIRRDRGGGYTF
TRBV11-2	.	TRBJ2-1	TRBD2	TGTGCCAGCAGCTTAGCCGAGCGGGAGGGGGGTGAGCAGTTCTTC	CASSLAEREGGEQFF
TRBV5-3	.	TRBJ1-1	TRBD1	TGTGCCAGAAGCATAGACAGGGTGACTGAAGCTTTCTTT	CARSIDRVTEAFF
TRBV7-2	.	TRBJ2-1	.	TGTGCCAGCAGCCCCAACCCCGGACTCCAAAAAATCTACAATGAGCAGTTCTTC	CASSPNPGLQKIYNEQFF
TRBV5-1	.	TRBJ2-5	.	TGCGCCAGCAGCTTGGATCGGGCGGGGGCGGAGGAGACCCAGTACTTC	CASSLDRAGAEETQYF
TRBV21-1	.	TRBJ2-2	.	TGTGCCAGCAGTTCACTAGCGGGGGGCAATAAGTCCGGGGAGCTGTTTTTT	CASSSLAGGNKSGELFF